This is a list of T cell receptor beta chains from one sample in a study of shared clonotypes between healthy human individuals. TCRdb's copy holds only in-frame clones and misses some; the assay was immunoSEQ multiplex PCR. The sample gives about 600,000 clones, just over 75% of which show up once; 12% is in the top ten. The sequenced sample was PBMCs. The receptors were gathered from a woman in her 40s in good health. Some clones in this sample may be carry-over from other donors' samples. CDR3s include the opening cysteine and the closing phenylalanine or tryptophan. A D gene is named only where the DNA matches it firmly. Clone size is given for some rows only: seen once, a few or many times, or a class if the clone is expanded.

D	size	V	J	DNA	CDR3
-	few	TRBV4-2	TRBJ2-3	TGTGCCAGCAGCCAAGAGTTAGGAAGCACAGATACGCAGTATTTT	CASSQELGSTDTQYF
TRBD1	once	TRBV19	TRBJ1-4	TGTGCCAGTAGTACCCGGGACAGAGTTAATGAAAAACTGTTTTTT	CASSTRDRVNEKLFF
-	-	TRBV27	TRBJ1-5	TGTGCCAGCAGTTTGCCTCCCGACTCTCTCGGGGGTCAGCCCCAGCATTTT	CASSLPPDSLGGQPQHF
-	-	TRBV7-9	TRBJ2-2	TGTGCCAGCAGCGCGAGGCTAGGACAGTCCGCCGGGGAGCTGTTTTTT	CASSARLGQSAGELFF
TRBD2	-	TRBV15	TRBJ2-3	TGTGCCACCAGCGCCAGGACTAGCGGGGGGGGAGATACGCAGTATTTT	CATSARTSGGGDTQYF
-	-	TRBV30	TRBJ1-1	TGTGCCTGGAGTGGCATGAACACTGAAGCTTTCTTT	CAWSGMNTEAFF
-	once	TRBV30	TRBJ2-1	TGTGCCTGGACCCACAGGGCAGGAGGCAATGAGCAGTTCTTC	CAWTHRAGGNEQFF
TRBD1	once	TRBV6-5	TRBJ2-1	TGTGCCAGCAGTTACCAGACAGGGGGCAGTGAGCAGTTCTTC	CASSYQTGGSEQFF
-	many	TRBV9	TRBJ2-1	TGTGCCAGCAGCGCCACGCTACTGACTAGTAGCAATGAGCAGTTCTTC	CASSATLLTSSNEQFF
-	-	TRBV28	TRBJ1-1	TGTGCCAGCAGTCTGAATCACTTAGGTGAAGCTTTCTTT	CASSLNHLGEAFF
TRBD1	-	TRBV28	TRBJ2-7	TGTGCCAGCAGAGTTACAGGGGTTGGCGAGCAGTACTTC	CASRVTGVGEQYF
-	-	TRBV18	TRBJ2-7	TGTGCCAGCTCACCGGCGGGGACCTACGAGCAGTACTTC	CASSPAGTYEQYF
TRBD2	-	TRBV19	TRBJ2-3	TGTGCCAGTAGTTCCCACCCCCCGGGGGAGGGCCAAGATACGCAGTATTTT	CASSSHPPGEGQDTQYF
TRBD2	-	TRBV6-4	TRBJ2-3	TGTGCCAGCAGCATACGAGCGGGGCTAGGCGATACGCAGTATTTT	CASSIRAGLGDTQYF
TRBD2	few	TRBV29-1	TRBJ2-1	TGCAGCCAATGCGGTGGGCTAGCGGGAAATGAGCAGTTCTTC	CSQCGGLAGNEQFF
TRBD1	few	TRBV5-1	TRBJ1-2	TGCGCCAGCAGCGTCAGACAGGGGGCGACTACAAATGGCTACACCTTC	CASSVRQGATTNGYTF
TRBD2	once	TRBV5-4	TRBJ2-3	TGTGCCAGCAGCCCGGATGGCGGGAGTCTTTCCGATACGCAGTATTTT	CASSPDGGSLSDTQYF
-	-	TRBV4-1	TRBJ1-2	TGCGCCAGCAGCCAAGGACAGGTTTTAAGCGGCTACACCTTC	CASSQGQVLSGYTF
-	-	TRBV5-1	TRBJ2-5	TGCGCCAGCAGCCCGACTACATTCCAAGAGACCCAGTACTTC	CASSPTTFQETQYF
TRBD1	-	TRBV28	TRBJ2-7	TGTGCCAGCAGCCCACGACCGGGACAGCATTTCTCCTACGAGCAGTACTTC	CASSPRPGQHFSYEQYF
-	-	TRBV28	TRBJ2-2	TGTGCCAGCAGTCCCTTGGGGCTAGCGATTACCGGGGAGCTGTTTTTT	CASSPLGLAITGELFF
-	-	TRBV30	TRBJ1-3	TGTGCCTGGACGAGAGCTGGAAACACCATATATTTT	CAWTRAGNTIYF
TRBD1	-	TRBV28	TRBJ2-1	TGTGCCAGCCTCCCAGGGGGTTCCTACAATGAGCAGTTCTTC	CASLPGGSYNEQFF
-	-	TRBV5-6	TRBJ2-6	TGTGCCAGCAGCTTGAGGGGAGCCTCTGGGGCCAACGTCCTGACTTTC	CASSLRGASGANVLTF
TRBD1	-	TRBV18	TRBJ1-1	TGTGCCAGCTCACTAGGACAGGGACTGAACACTGAAGCTTTCTTT	CASSLGQGLNTEAFF
-	-	TRBV7-3	TRBJ2-5	TGTGCCAGCAGCTTAGATTCAGGGGATGAGACCCAGTACTTC	CASSLDSGDETQYF
-	-	TRBV4-3	TRBJ1-4	TGCGCCAGCAGCCCTAGGCCTCCGGGAACCCCTGAAAAACTGTTTTTT	CASSPRPPGTPEKLFF
-	-	TRBV30	TRBJ1-2	TGTGCCTGGAGTGGTCTGTGGGGGGCTCGGAACTATGGCTACACCTTC	CAWSGLWGARNYGYTF
TRBD1	once	TRBV19	TRBJ2-3	TGTGCCAGTAGTGATGGGACAGGCACAGATACGCAGTATTTT	CASSDGTGTDTQYF
TRBD2	-	TRBV7-3	TRBJ2-3	TGTGCCAGCAGCCAGGGACTAGCGGGAGGGGAAGATACGCAGTATTTT	CASSQGLAGGEDTQYF
-	-	TRBV13	TRBJ2-1	TGTGCCAGCAGCTTAGGATACAGGCGCAATGAGCAGTTCTTC	CASSLGYRRNEQFF